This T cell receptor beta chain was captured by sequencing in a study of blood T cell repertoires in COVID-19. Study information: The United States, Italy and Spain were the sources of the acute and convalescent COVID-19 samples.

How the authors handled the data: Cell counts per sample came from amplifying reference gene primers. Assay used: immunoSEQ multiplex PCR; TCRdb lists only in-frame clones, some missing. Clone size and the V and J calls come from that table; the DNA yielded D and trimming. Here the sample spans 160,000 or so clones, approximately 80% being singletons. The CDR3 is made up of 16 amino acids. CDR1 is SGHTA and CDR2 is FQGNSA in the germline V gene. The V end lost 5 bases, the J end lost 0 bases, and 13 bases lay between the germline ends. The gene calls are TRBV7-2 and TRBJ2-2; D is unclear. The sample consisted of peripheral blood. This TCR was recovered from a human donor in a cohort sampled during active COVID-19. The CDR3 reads CASSPYSTSNTGELFF. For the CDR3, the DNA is TGTGCCAGCAGCCCCTATTCAACTTCGAACACCGGGGAGCTGTTTTTT.